The clone carrying this T cell receptor beta chain was counted only a few times. Its antigen remains unidentified. This sample was taken from a study of cytomegalovirus exposure and HLA in healthy donors. Broader study findings: Later on, an analysis found that several of the most significant clusters appeared to be linked to common viral pathogens, which included parvovirus B19.

This PCR relied on a set of 60 Vbeta primers and 13 Jbeta primers. Measured with immunoSEQ multiplex PCR; TCRdb has only the in-frame clones, and not every one. The table has 95,000 to 130,000 clones, 9% to 10% seen once. This CDR3 contains 15 residues. The ends were cut back, 0 bases at V and 2 bases at J, with 11 bases in the middle. Germline V CDR1 and CDR2: MNHEY, SMNVEV (reference sequence). The origin of this receptor is a man aged 25 to 40 in good health and CMV-seronegative. The rearrangement joins TRBV27 to TRBJ2-7; possibly TRBD1 for D (5 bases). Source material: PBMCs. CDR3 DNA: TGTGCCAGCAGTTTATCTGGACATCGGCCCTACGAGCAGTACTTC. It translates to CASSLSGHRPYEQYF.